What follows are 3 T cell receptor beta chains derived from one specimen sequenced in a study of Tregs in tolerant kidney transplant recipients. TCRdb's table, derived via immunoSEQ multiplex PCR, lists solely in-frame clones and lacks some. The sample has under 300,000 clones, more than 65% seen once. The specimen was CD4+ T cells from blood. Receptors were obtained from a human donor in good health.

V is TRBV5-1 and J is TRBJ2-6; 8 nucleotides match TRBD2. V trimming: 1 base; J trimming: 0 bases; junction bases outside the gene matches: 9. The CDR3 is made up of 19 amino acids. Germline-derived CDR1 and CDR2 are SGHRS and YFSETQ. Here the CDR3 reads CASSLTQLAVISGANVLTF. CDR3 DNA sequence: TGCGCCAGCAGCTTGACACAACTAGCGGTGATCTCTGGGGCCAACGTCCTGACTTTC.

This chain connects TRBV5-1 to TRBJ2-1, with 8 positions matching TRBD2. CDR1 is SGHRS, CDR2 YFSETQ, per germline. V was pared by 4 bases and J by 7 bases, with 7 bases of the junction left unmatched. The length of the CDR3 is 14 residues. The CDR3 DNA follows: TGCGCCAGCAGCCCTCCCCGGGAGGGAAATGAGCAGTTCTTC. Protein product: CASSPPREGNEQFF.

The chain employs TRBV11-2 and TRBJ2-7; unclear D gene. The CDR3 has 14 residues. In germline, CDR1 is SGHAT, CDR2 FQNNGV. The V end was cut by 1 base, the J end by 9 bases, with 16 bases between. The CDR3: CASSLGLETHWQYF. CDR3 DNA sequence: TGTGCCAGCAGCTTAGGACTTGAAACCCATTGGCAGTACTTC.